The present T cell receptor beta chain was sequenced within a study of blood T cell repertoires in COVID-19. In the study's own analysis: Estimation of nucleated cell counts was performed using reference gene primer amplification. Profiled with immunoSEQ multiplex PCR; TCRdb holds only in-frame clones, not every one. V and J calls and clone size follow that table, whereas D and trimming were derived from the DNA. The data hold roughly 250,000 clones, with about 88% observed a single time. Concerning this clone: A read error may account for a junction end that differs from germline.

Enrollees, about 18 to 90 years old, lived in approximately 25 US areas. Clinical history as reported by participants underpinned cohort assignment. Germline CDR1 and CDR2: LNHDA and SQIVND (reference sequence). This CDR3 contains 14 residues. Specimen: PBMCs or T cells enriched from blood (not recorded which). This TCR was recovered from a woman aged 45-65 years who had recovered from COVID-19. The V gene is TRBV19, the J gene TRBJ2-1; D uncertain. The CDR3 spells CASSLEATYNEQFF. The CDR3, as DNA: TGTGCCAGTAGTTTAGAAGCGACCTACAATGAGCAGTTCTTC.